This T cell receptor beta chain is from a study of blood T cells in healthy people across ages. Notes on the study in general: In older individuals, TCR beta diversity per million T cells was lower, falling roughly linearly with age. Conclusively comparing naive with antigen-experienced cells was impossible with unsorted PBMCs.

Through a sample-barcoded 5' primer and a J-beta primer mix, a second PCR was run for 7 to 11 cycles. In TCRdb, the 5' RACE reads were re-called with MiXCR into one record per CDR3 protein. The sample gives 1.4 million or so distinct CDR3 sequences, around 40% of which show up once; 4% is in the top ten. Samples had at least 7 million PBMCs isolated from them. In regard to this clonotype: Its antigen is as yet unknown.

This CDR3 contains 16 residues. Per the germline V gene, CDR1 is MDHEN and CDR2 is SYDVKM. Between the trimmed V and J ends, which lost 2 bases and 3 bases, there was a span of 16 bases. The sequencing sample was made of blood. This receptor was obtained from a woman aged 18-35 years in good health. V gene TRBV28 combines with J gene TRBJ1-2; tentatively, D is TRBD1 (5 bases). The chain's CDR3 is CASSLVRRALDYGYTF. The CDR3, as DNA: TGTGCCAGCAGTTTAGTCCGCAGGGCCCTAGACTATGGCTACACCTTC.